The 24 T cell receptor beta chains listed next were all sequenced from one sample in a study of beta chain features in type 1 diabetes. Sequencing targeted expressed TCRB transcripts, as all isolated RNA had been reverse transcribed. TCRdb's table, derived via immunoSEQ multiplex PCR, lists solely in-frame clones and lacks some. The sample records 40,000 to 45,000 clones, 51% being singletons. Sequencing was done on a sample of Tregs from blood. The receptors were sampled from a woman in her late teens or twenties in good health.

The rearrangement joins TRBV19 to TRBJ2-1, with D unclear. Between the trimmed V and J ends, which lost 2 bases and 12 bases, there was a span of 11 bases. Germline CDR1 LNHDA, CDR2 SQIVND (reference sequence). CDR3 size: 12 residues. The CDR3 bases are TGTGCCAGTAGTATACCGGGTCATGGGCAGTTCTTC. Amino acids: CASSIPGHGQFF.

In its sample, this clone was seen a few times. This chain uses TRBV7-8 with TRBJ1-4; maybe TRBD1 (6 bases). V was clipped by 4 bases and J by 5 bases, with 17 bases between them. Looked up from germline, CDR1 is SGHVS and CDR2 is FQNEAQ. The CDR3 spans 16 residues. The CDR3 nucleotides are TGTGCCAGCAGCTACAGGGAATCGGACAGAAATGAAAAACTGTTTTTT. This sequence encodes CASSYRESDRNEKLFF.

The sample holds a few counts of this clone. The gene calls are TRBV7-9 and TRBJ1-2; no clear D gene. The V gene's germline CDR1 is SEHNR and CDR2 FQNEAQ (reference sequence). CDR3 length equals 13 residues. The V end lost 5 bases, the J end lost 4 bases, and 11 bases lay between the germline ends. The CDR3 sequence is CASSATSGYGYTF. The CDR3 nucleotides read TGTGCCAGCAGCGCGACCAGCGGCTATGGCTACACCTTC.

Here the CDR3 reads CASSPRGGPFKSYNEQFF. The CDR3 nucleotides read TGTGCCAGCAGTCCCAGGGGAGGGCCTTTTAAGTCCTACAATGAGCAGTTCTTC. This chain joins TRBV5-4 and TRBJ2-1; D is perhaps TRBD2 (7 bases). Germline lookup yields CDR1 SGHNT and CDR2 YYREEE (reference sequence). Trimming stripped 5 bases from V and 1 base from J, with 22 bases between. The CDR3 extends over 18 amino acids.

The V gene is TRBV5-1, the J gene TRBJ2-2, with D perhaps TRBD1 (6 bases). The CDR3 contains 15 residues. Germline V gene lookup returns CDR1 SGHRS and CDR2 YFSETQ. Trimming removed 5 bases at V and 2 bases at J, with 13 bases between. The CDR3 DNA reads TGCGCCAGCAGAGGGGGAACGGGTAACACCGGGGAGCTGTTTTTT. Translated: CASRGGTGNTGELFF.

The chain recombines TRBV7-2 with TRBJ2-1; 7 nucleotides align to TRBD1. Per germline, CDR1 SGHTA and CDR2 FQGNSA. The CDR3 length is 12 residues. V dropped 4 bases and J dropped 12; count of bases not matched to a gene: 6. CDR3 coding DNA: TGTGCCAGCAGCTACGACAGGGTAGGGCAGTTCTTC. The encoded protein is CASSYDRVGQFF.

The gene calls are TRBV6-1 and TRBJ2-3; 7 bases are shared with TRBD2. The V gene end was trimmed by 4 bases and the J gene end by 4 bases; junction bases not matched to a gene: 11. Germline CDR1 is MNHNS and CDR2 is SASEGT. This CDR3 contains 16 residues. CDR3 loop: CASSAVSGTGADTQYF. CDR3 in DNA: TGTGCCAGCAGTGCGGTGAGCGGGACGGGCGCAGATACGCAGTATTTT.

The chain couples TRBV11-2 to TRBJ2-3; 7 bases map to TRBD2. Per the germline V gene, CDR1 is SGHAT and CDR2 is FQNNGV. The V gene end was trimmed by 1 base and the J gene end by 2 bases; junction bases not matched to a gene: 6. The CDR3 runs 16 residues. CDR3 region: CASSLGARGNTDTQYF. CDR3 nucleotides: TGTGCCAGCAGCTTAGGAGCGCGGGGGAACACAGATACGCAGTATTTT.

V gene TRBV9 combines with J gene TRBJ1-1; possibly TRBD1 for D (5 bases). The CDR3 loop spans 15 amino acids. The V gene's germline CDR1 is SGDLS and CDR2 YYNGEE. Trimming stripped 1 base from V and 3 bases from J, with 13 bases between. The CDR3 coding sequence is TGTGCCAGCAGCGTAAGTGGGAGGGGCGACACTGAAGCTTTCTTT. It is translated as CASSVSGRGDTEAFF.

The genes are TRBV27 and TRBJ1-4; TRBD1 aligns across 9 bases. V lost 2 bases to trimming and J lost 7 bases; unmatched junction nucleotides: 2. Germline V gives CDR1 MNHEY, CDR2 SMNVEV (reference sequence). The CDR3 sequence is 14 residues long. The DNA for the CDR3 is TGTGCCAGCAGTTTAAACAGGGGGCCTGAAAAACTGTTTTTT. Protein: CASSLNRGPEKLFF.

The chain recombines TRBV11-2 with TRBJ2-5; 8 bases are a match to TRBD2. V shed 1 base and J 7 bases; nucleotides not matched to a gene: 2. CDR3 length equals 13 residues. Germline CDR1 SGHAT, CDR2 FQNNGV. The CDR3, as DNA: TGTGCCAGCAGCTTAGCGACTAGCGTGACCCAGTACTTC. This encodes CASSLATSVTQYF.

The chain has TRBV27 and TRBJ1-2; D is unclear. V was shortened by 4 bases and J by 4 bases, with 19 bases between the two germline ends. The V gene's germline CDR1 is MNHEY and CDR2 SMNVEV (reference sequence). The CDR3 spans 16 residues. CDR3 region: CASSSSYEYSTYGYTF. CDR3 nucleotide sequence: TGTGCCAGCAGTTCATCCTACGAGTACAGCACCTATGGCTACACCTTC.

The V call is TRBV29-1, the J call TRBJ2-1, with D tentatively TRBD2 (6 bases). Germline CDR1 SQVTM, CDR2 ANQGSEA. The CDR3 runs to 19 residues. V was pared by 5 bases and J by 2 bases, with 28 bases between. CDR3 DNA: TGCAGCGTTTCCCAGCCGGGGGTGGCGGGCATGACCCCCTACAATGAGCAGTTCTTC. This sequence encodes CSVSQPGVAGMTPYNEQFF.

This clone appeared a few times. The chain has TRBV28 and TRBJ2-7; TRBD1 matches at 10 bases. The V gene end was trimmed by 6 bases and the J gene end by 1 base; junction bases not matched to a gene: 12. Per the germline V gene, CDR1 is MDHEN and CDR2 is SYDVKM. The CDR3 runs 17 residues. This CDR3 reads CASRGTPRDRGSYEQYF. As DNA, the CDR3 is TGTGCCAGCAGGGGTACCCCTCGGGACAGGGGATCCTACGAGCAGTACTTC.

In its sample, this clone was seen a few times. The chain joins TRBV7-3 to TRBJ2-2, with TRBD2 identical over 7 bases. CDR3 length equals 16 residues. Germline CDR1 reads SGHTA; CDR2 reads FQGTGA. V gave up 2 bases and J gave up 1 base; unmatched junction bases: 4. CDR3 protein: CASSLRGGRNTGELFF. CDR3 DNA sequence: TGTGCCAGCAGCTTACGGGGCGGGAGGAACACCGGGGAGCTGTTTTTT. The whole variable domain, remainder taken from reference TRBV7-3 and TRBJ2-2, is GAGVSQTPSNKVTEKGKYVELRCDPISGHTALYWYRQSLGQGPEFLIYFQGTGAADDSGLPNDRFFAVRPEGSVSTLKIQRTERGDSAVYLCASSLRGGRNTGELFFGEGSRLTVL.

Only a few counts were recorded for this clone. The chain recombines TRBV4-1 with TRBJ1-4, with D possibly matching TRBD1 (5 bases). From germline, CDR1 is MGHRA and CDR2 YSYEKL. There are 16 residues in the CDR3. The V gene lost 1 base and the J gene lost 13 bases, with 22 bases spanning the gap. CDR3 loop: CASSQVGAGLRLGLFF. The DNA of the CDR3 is TGCGCCAGCAGCCAAGTTGGGGCAGGATTGAGGCTAGGACTGTTTTTT.

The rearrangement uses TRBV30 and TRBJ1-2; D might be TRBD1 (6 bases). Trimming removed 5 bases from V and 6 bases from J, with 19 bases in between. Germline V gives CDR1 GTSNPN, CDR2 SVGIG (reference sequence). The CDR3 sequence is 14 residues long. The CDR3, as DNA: TGTGCCTGGGGGGCCCTCGCAGGGGTGCATGGCTACACCTTC. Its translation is CAWGALAGVHGYTF.

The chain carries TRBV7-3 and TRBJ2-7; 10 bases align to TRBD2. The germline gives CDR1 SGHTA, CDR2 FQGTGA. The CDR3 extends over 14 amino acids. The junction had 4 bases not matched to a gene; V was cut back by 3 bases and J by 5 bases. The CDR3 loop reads CASSFLAGENEQYF. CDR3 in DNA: TGTGCCAGCAGCTTCCTAGCGGGAGAGAACGAGCAGTACTTC.

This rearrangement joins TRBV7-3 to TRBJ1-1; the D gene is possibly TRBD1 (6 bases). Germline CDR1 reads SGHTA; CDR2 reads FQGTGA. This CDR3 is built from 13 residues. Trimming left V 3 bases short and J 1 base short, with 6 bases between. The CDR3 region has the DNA TGTGCCAGCAGCTTGGGACAGAACACTGAAGCTTTCTTT. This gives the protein CASSLGQNTEAFF. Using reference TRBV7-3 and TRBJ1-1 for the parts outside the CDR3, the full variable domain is GAGVSQTPSNKVTEKGKYVELRCDPISGHTALYWYRQSLGQGPEFLIYFQGTGAADDSGLPNDRFFAVRPEGSVSTLKIQRTERGDSAVYLCASSLGQNTEAFFGQGTRLTVV.

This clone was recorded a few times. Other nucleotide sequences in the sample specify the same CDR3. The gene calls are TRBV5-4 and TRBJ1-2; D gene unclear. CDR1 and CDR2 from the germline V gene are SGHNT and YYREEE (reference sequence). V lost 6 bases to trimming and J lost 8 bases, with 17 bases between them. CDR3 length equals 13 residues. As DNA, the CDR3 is TGTGCCAGCAACCTAGCTAGCGGAGGAGGCTACACCTTC. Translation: CASNLASGGGYTF.

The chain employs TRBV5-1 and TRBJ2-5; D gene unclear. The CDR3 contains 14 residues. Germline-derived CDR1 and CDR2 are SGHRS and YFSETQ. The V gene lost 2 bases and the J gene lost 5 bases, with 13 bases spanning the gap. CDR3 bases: TGCGCCAGCAGCTTAGGCCAACCCAGGGAGACCCAGTACTTC. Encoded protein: CASSLGQPRETQYF.

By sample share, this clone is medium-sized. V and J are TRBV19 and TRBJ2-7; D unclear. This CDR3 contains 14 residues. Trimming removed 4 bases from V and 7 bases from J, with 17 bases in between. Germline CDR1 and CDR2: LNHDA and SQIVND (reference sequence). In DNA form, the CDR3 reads TGTGCCAGTAGTACGCCGGTAGCAGCTACAGAGCAGTACTTC. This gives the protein CASSTPVAATEQYF.

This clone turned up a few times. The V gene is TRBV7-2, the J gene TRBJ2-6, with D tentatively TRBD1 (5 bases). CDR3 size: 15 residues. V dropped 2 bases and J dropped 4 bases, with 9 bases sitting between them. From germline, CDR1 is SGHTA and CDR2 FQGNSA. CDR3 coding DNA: TGTGCCAGCAGCTTACAGGGTCCCGGGGCCAACGTCCTGACTTTC. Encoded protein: CASSLQGPGANVLTF.

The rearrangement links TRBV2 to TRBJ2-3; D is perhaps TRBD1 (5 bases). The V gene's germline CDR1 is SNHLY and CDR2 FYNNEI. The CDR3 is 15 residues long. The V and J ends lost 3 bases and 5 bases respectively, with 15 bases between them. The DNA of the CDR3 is TGTGCCAGCAGTGACTGGGCAGGGCTGGTAGATACGCAGTATTTT. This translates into CASSDWAGLVDTQYF. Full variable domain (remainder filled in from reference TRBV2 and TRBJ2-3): EPEVTQTPSHQVTQMGQEVILRCVPISNHLYFYWYRQILGQKVEFLVSFYNNEISEKSEIFDDQFSVERPDGSNFTLKIRSTKLEDSAMYFCASSDWAGLVDTQYFGPGTRLTVL.